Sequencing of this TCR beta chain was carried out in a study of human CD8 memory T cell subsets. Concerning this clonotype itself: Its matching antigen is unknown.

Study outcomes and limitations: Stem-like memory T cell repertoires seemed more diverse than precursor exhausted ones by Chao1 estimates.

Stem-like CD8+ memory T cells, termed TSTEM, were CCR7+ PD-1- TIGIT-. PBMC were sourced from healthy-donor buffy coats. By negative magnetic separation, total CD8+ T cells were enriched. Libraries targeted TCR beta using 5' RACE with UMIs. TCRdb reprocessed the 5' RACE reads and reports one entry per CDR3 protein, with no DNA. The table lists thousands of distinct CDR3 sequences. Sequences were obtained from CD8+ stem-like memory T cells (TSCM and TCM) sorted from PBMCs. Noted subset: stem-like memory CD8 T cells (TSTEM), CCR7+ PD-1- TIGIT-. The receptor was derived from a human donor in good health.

The CDR3 sequence: CASSQVSTEAFF. This chain joins TRBV14 and TRBJ1-1. CDR1 and CDR2 (germline): SGHDN, FVKESK. The CDR3 has 12 residues.